These T cell receptor beta chains were read from a single sample in a study of T cells expressing NK-cell markers. TCRdb reanalyzed the 5' RACE reads, giving one entry per CDR3 protein sequence and no DNA. Here the sample table reports fewer than 400,000 distinct CDR3 sequences. Sequenced: blood T cells: a sorted CD56 or NKG2C T cell subset, CD4+ or CD8+ T cells, or bulk PBMC T cells (not recorded which). Source of these receptors: a man aged 18-75 years in good health. The CDR3 runs from the conserved cysteine through the conserved F or W. Fields, in order: J gene, V gene, CDR3 protein.

>TRBJ2-3|TRBV9
CASSGDYPHTDTQYF
>TRBJ2-4|TRBV5-1
CASSYGGGHSQNIQYF
>TRBJ1-4|TRBV20-1
CSARRGINEKLFF
>TRBJ2-7|TRBV20-1
CSAGTGLYSYEQYF
>TRBJ2-4|TRBV2
CASSTRGGIQYF
>TRBJ2-2|TRBV7-9
CASRKRAEGALAGELFF
>TRBJ1-5|TRBV20-1
CSAWRGWGNQPQHF
>TRBJ1-2|TRBV19
CASSITGREDYGYTF
>TRBJ2-3|TRBV28
CASSLTGTAFTDTQYF
>TRBJ2-5|TRBV7-7
CASSLRSLAGVKETQYF
>TRBJ2-4|TRBV18
CASSPTSGGGYIQYF
>TRBJ2-3|TRBV12-3/TRBV12-4
CASSKGLAGVQDTQYF
>TRBJ2-3|TRBV10-3
CAISSGGTNTDTQYF
>TRBJ2-3|TRBV7-9
CAATTRGSTDTQYF
>TRBJ2-7|TRBV7-9
CASSPETGTLNYEQYF
>TRBJ2-3|TRBV12-3/TRBV12-4
CASRSSGGNKGGTQYF
>TRBJ2-3|TRBV4-2
CASSQELAGGPDDTQYF
>TRBJ2-5|TRBV28
CASKTGGRETQYF
>TRBJ2-2|TRBV20-1
CSASAQGIGELFF
>TRBJ2-7|TRBV12-3/TRBV12-4
CASSLSHEQYF
>TRBJ2-2|TRBV24-1
CATSDNLAGALAGELFF
>TRBJ2-5|TRBV20-1
CSATGTGQRETQYF
>TRBJ1-2|TRBV18
CASSRGSLPNYGYTF
>TRBJ2-6|TRBV9
CASSVRASGANVLTF
>TRBJ2-4|TRBV2
CASLSLGGLQYF
>TRBJ2-3|TRBV20-1
CSALGLAGGQDTQYF
>TRBJ2-3|TRBV7-2
CASSFDPGPQYF
>TRBJ1-5|TRBV6-5
CASSTTAGTSSSNQPQHF
>TRBJ2-1|TRBV24-1
CATIGRYNEQFF
>TRBJ1-6|TRBV5-5
CASSRVPGGYNSPLHF
>TRBJ2-7|TRBV29-1
CSVRGINYEQYF
>TRBJ2-3|TRBV20-1
CSAKGGGALNTQYF
>TRBJ1-5|TRBV27
CASSLLAAGNQPQHF
>TRBJ2-2|TRBV6-5
CASTLLGAPLTGELFF
>TRBJ2-5|TRBV6-1
CASSPSGQSETQYF
>TRBJ2-5|TRBV4-2
CASSQDRGGWEETQYF
>TRBJ1-1|TRBV7-8
CASSFTHRGMNTEAFF
>TRBJ1-1|TRBV12-5
CASGLDGLNTEAFF
>TRBJ2-5|TRBV4-2
CASSPRLFQETQYF
>TRBJ2-2|TRBV6-5
CASRSSLGSGELFF
>TRBJ2-6|TRBV3-1
CASSQGQGIPSGANVLTF
>TRBJ1-4|TRBV15
CATSRDLAANEKLFF
>TRBJ2-1|TRBV19
CASSISHRDEQFF
>TRBJ1-6|TRBV4-2
CASSQSRISSYNSPLHF
>TRBJ2-3|TRBV5-4
CASSYSAGTKTTDTQYF
>TRBJ2-1|TRBV6-1
CASRSGWAGVSYNEQFF
>TRBJ2-1|TRBV7-7
CASSKGQNNEQFF
>TRBJ2-5|TRBV12-3/TRBV12-4
CASSLVRYSETQYF
>TRBJ2-5|TRBV5-1
CASSVRGETQYF
>TRBJ1-2|TRBV24-1
CATQGQGTNNYGYTF
>TRBJ2-5|TRBV20-1
CSASRKEGAETQYF
>TRBJ2-1|TRBV3-1
CASRKTGLNSYNEQFF
>TRBJ2-5|TRBV29-1
CSVEVGGTSETQYF
>TRBJ1-2|TRBV4-1
CASSQEYRNYGYTF
>TRBJ2-1|TRBV4-1
CASSQSGTGENEQFF
>TRBJ1-5|TRBV10-3
CAISEPGQGHNQPQHF
>TRBJ2-4|TRBV7-9
CASSLMGGGAKNIQYF
>TRBJ1-5|TRBV20-1
CSAREGGPDGQPQHF
>TRBJ2-6|TRBV3-1
CASSQRETLSGANVLTF
>TRBJ1-1|TRBV18
CASSSGESTEAFF